A single T cell receptor (beta chain) is shown here with its context. Its antigen is as yet unknown. Looked up from germline, CDR1 is LNHDA and CDR2 is SQIVND (reference sequence). V lost 5 bases to trimming and J lost 0 bases, with 10 bases between them. CDR3 size: 15 residues. The assay covered 85,000 to 100,000 TCR templates per sample. Using immunoSEQ multiplex PCR, the repertoire was profiled, and TCRdb retains in-frame clones only, with some absent. The table shows about 69,000 clones, with over 70% occurring only once. This specimen belongs to a study of siplizumab effects on memory and regulatory T cells. Points from the study as a whole: In roughly 75-96% of proliferating CD4+ or CD8+ clones, a naive or memory phenotype could not be assigned. Mappable alloreactive CD4+ clones averaged around 69% Treg-derived with siplizumab versus 26.9% in controls. Naive T cells seemed more diverse than memory cells and seemed major alloresponse contributors.

J is TRBJ2-2 and V is TRBV19; D may correspond to TRBD1 or TRBD2 (5 bases each). Sequenced input: Tregs sorted from blood. The TCR comes from a human donor in good health. For the CDR3, the DNA is TGTGCCAGTAGTTGGGTGGGACCGAACACCGGGGAGCTGTTTTTT. This translates into CASSWVGPNTGELFF. The complete variable domain, with remaining parts taken from reference TRBV19 and TRBJ2-2, reads DGGITQSPKYLFRKEGQNVTLSCEQNLNHDAMYWYRQDPGQGLRLIYYSQIVNDFQKGDIAEGYSVSREKKESFPLTVTSAQKNPTAFYLCASSWVGPNTGELFFGEGSRLTVL.